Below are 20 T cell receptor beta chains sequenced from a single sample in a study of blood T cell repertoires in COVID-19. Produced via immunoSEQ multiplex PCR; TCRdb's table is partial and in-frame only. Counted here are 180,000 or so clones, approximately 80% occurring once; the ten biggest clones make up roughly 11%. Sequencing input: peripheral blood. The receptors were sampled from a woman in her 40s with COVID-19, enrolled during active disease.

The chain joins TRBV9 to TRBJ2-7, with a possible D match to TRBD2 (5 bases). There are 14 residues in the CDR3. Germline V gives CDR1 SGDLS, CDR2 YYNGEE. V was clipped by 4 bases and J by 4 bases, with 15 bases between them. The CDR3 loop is CASSPSPLGYEQYF. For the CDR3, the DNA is TGTGCCAGCAGCCCCTCCCCACTAGGGTACGAGCAGTACTTC.

CDR3 nucleotides: TGTGCCAGCAGCGGGGACAGCAATAATTCACCCCTCCACTTT. Its protein product is CASSGDSNNSPLHF. The V call is TRBV9, the J call TRBJ1-6; 7 bases match TRBD1. Germline assignment: CDR1 SGDLS and CDR2 YYNGEE. J lost 5 bases, V lost 3 bases, and 2 bases had no gene match. The CDR3 is 14 amino acids. The full variable domain, completed using reference TRBV9 and TRBJ1-6, is DSGVTQTPKHLITATGQRVTLRCSPRSGDLSVYWYQQSLDQGLQFLIQYYNGEERAKGNILERFSAQQFPDLHSELNLSSLELGDSALYFCASSGDSNNSPLHFGNGTRLTVT.

The CDR3, as DNA: TGTGCCAGCAGCTCCGGACTAGCGGGAGCCGAGCAGTACTTC. Its translation is CASSSGLAGAEQYF. The genes are TRBV5-4 and TRBJ2-7; TRBD2 aligns across 13 bases. The CDR3 length is 14 residues. Germline V gives CDR1 SGHNT, CDR2 YYREEE (reference sequence). V lost 3 bases to trimming and J lost 6 bases; unmatched junction nucleotides: 3.

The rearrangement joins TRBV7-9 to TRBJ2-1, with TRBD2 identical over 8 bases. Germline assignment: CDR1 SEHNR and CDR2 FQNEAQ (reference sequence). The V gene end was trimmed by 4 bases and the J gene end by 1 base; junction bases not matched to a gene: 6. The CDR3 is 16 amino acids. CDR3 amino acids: CASSSRLAFSYNEQFF. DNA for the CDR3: TGTGCCAGCAGCTCCAGACTAGCGTTTTCCTACAATGAGCAGTTCTTC.

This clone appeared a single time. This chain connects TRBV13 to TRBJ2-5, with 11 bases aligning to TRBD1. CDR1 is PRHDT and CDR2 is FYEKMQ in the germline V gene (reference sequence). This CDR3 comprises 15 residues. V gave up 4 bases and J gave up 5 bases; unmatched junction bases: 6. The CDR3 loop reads CASSWGTGGRETQYF. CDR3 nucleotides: TGTGCCAGCAGCTGGGGGACAGGGGGACGGGAGACCCAGTACTTC. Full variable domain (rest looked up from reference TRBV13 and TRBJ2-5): AAGVIQSPRHLIKEKRETATLKCYPIPRHDTVYWYQQGPGQDPQFLISFYEKMQSDKGSIPDRFSAQQFSDYHSELNMSSLELGDSALYFCASSWGTGGRETQYFGPGTRLLVL.

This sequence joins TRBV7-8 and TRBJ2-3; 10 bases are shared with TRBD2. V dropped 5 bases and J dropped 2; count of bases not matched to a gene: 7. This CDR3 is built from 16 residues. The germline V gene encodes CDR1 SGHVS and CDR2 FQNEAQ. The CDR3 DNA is TGTGCCAGCAGCCCCCGACTAGCGGGCCTCACAGATACGCAGTATTTT. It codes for CASSPRLAGLTDTQYF.

CDR3 sequence reads: CASSRRGVSGANVLTF. CDR3 sequence (DNA): TGTGCCAGCAGCCGCCGGGGGGTCTCTGGGGCCAACGTCCTGACTTTC. The V gene is TRBV7-9, the J gene TRBJ2-6; the match to TRBD2 covers 7 bases. Germline V gene sequence: CDR1 SEHNR, CDR2 FQNEAQ (reference sequence). The CDR3 extends over 16 amino acids. Germline trimming cut 5 bases from V and 0 bases from J; bases unmatched to any gene: 4.

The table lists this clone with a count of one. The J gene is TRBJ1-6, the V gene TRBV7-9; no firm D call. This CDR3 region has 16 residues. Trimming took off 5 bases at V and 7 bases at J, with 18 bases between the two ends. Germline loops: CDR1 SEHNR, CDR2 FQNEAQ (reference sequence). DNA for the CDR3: TGTGCCAGCAGCCAAGACCTCCGGGTCCTAAATTCACCCCTCCACTTT. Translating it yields CASSQDLRVLNSPLHF.

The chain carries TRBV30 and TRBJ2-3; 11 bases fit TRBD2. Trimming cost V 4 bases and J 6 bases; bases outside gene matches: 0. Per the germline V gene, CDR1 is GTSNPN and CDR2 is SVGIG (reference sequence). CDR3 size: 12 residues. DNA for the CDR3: TGTGCCTGGACTAGCGGGGGGGATACGCAGTATTTT. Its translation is CAWTSGGDTQYF.

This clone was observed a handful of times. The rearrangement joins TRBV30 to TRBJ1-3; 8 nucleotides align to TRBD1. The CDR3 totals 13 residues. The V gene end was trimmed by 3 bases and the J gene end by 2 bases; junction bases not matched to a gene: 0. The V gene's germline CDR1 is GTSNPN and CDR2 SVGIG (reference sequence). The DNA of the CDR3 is TGTGCCTGGAGACAGGGGGCTGGAAACACCATATATTTT. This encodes CAWRQGAGNTIYF.

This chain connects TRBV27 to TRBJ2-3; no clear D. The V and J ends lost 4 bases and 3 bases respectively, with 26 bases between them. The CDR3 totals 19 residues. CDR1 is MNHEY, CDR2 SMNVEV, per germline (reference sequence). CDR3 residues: CASSSLQLRINYDTDTQYF. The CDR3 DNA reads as TGTGCCAGCAGTTCACTACAACTAAGAATTAACTACGATACAGATACGCAGTATTTT.

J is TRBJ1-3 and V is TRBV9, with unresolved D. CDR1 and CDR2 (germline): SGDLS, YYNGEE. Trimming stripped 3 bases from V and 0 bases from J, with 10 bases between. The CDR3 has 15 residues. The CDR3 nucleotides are TGTGCCAGCAGCGAGGGAGGGCACTCTGGAAACACCATATATTTT. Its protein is CASSEGGHSGNTIYF.

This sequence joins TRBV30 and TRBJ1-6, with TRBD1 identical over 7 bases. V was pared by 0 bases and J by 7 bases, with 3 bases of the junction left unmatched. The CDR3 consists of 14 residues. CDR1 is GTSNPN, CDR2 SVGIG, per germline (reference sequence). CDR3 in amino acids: CAWSVGGGNSPLHF. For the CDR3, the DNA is TGTGCCTGGAGTGTAGGGGGCGGGAATTCACCCCTCCACTTT. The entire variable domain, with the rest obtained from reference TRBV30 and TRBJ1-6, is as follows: SQTIHQWPATLVQPVGSPLSLECTVEGTSNPNLYWYRQAAGRGLQLLFYSVGIGQISSEVPQNLSASRPQDRQFILSSKKLLLSDSGFYLCAWSVGGGNSPLHFGNGTRLTVT.

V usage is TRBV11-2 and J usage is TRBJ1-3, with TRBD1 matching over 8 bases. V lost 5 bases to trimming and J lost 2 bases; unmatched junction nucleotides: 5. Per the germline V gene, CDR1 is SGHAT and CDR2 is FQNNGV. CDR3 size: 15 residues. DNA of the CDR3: TGTGCCAGCAGCACAGACAGGGGTCCTGGAAACACCATATATTTT. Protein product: CASSTDRGPGNTIYF.

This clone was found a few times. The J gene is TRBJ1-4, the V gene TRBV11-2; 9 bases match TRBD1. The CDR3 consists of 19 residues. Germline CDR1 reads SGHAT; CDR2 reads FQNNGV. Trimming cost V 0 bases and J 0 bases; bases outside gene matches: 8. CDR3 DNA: TGTGCCAGCAGCTTAGACCGACCGGACAGGGGAGCAACTAATGAAAAACTGTTTTTT. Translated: CASSLDRPDRGATNEKLFF.

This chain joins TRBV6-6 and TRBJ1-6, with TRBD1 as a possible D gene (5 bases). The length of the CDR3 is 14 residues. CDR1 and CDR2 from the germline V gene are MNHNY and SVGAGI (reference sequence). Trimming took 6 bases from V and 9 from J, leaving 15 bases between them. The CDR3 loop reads CASSTGGEPSPLHF. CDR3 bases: TGTGCCAGCAGCACCGGAGGGGAACCTTCACCCCTCCACTTT.

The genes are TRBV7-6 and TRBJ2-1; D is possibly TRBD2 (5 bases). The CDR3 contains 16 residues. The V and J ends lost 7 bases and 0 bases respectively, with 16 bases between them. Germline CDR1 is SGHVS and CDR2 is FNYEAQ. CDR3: CASTLTGSGSYNEQFF. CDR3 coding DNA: TGTGCCAGCACCCTGACTGGGAGCGGCTCCTACAATGAGCAGTTCTTC.

The CDR3 nucleotides read TGCGCCAGCAGCAGACTAGCGGGAGGTAACACAGATACGCAGTATTTT. This sequence encodes CASSRLAGGNTDTQYF. The rearrangement joins TRBV5-1 to TRBJ2-3, with 13 bases matching TRBD2. This CDR3 is 16 amino acids long. The germline V gene has CDR1 SGHRS and CDR2 YFSETQ. With V trimmed by 4 bases and J by 2 bases, 4 bases remained unmatched.

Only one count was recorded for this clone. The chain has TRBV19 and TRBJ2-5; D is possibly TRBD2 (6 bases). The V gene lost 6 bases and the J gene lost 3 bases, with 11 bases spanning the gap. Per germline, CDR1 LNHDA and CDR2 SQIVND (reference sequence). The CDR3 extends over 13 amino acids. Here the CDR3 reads CASRISGEETQYF. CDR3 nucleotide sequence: TGTGCCAGTAGGATTTCGGGGGAAGAGACCCAGTACTTC.

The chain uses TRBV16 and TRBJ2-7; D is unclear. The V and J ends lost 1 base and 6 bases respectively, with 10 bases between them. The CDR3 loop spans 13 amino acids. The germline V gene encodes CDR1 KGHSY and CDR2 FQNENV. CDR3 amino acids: CASSQFLEREQYF. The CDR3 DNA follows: TGTGCCAGCAGCCAATTTCTAGAACGCGAGCAGTACTTC. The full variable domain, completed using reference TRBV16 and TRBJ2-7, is GEEVAQTPKHLVRGEGQKAKLYCAPIKGHSYVFWYQQVLKNEFKFLISFQNENVFDETGMPKERFSAKCLPNSPCSLEIQATKLEDSAVYFCASSQFLEREQYFGPGTRLTVT.